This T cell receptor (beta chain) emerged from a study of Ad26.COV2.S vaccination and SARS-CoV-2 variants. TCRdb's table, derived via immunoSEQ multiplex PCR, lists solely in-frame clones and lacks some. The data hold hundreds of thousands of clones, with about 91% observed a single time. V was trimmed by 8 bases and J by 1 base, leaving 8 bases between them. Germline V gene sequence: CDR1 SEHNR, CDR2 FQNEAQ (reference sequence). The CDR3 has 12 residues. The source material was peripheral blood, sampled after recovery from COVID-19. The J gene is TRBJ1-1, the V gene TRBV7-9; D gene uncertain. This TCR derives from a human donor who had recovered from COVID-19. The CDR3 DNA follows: TGTGCCAGCTGGGCCGCGAACACTGAAGCTTTCTTT. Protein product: CASWAANTEAFF.